This entry lists 26 T cell receptor beta chains sequenced from one sample in a study of blood T cell repertoires in COVID-19. Produced via immunoSEQ multiplex PCR; TCRdb's table is partial and in-frame only. The sample has some 150,000 clones; around 83% are singletons. The sample comprised peripheral blood. The receptors were sampled from a woman between 45 and 65 years old in a cohort sampled during active or convalescent COVID-19.

This chain connects TRBV12-3 or TRBV12-4 to TRBJ2-7; the match to TRBD1 covers 7 bases. V lost 6 bases and J lost 1; bases outside the gene matches: 3. This CDR3 comprises 13 residues. The CDR3 sequence is CASSKDRSYEQYF. The CDR3 DNA sequence: TGTGCCAGCAGCAAGGACAGGTCCTACGAGCAGTACTTC.

This sequence joins TRBV28 and TRBJ2-7, with 10 bases matching TRBD2. Trimming at V came to 4 bases and at J to 3 bases, leaving 6 bases not matched to a gene. The CDR3 runs to 15 residues. The germline V gene has CDR1 MDHEN and CDR2 SYDVKM. The CDR3 protein is CASSSALAGDYEQYF. The CDR3 DNA is TGTGCCAGCAGTTCGGCGCTAGCGGGGGACTACGAGCAGTACTTC.

This chain joins TRBV19 and TRBJ1-5, with 9 bases identical to TRBD1. With 0 bases clipped from V and 6 bases from J, the junction kept 6 bases outside the gene matches. CDR1 and CDR2 (germline): LNHDA, SQIVND (reference sequence). There are 16 residues in the CDR3. CDR3 amino acids: CASSIDLGTGIQPQHF. CDR3 coding DNA: TGTGCCAGTAGTATAGATCTTGGGACAGGGATTCAGCCCCAGCATTTT. Full variable domain (remainder filled in from reference TRBV19 and TRBJ1-5): DGGITQSPKYLFRKEGQNVTLSCEQNLNHDAMYWYRQDPGQGLRLIYYSQIVNDFQKGDIAEGYSVSREKKESFPLTVTSAQKNPTAFYLCASSIDLGTGIQPQHFGDGTRLSIL.

The chain recombines TRBV5-5 with TRBJ2-1; 8 bases align to TRBD2. The V gene's germline CDR1 is SGHKS and CDR2 YYEKEE (reference sequence). The V and J ends lost 2 bases and 1 base, in that order; junction bases with no gene match: 5. The CDR3 contains 16 residues. The CDR3 reads CASSFTSGISYNEQFF. In DNA, the CDR3 is TGTGCCAGCAGCTTTACTAGCGGTATTTCCTACAATGAGCAGTTCTTC. The variable domain in full, completed from reference TRBV5-5 and TRBJ2-1, reads DAGVTQSPTHLIKTRGQQVTLRCSPISGHKSVSWYQQVLGQGPQFIFQYYEKEERGRGNFPDRFSARQFPNYSSELNVNALLLGDSALYLCASSFTSGISYNEQFFGPGTRLTVL.

The rearrangement joins TRBV7-2 to TRBJ1-1; D is possibly TRBD1 (5 bases). Trimming stripped 1 base from V and 5 bases from J, with 11 bases between. CDR1 SGHTA and CDR2 FQGNSA come from the germline V gene. The CDR3 has 14 amino acids. The CDR3: CASSLGGGRTEAFF. CDR3 in DNA: TGTGCCAGCAGCTTAGGGGGGGGGAGGACTGAAGCTTTCTTT.

The V and J genes are TRBV14 and TRBJ2-7, with 8 positions matching TRBD1. The trim removed 0 bases at V and 0 bases at J, leaving 4 bases unmatched. This CDR3 is built from 16 residues. Looked up from germline, CDR1 is SGHDN and CDR2 is FVKESK. This chain's CDR3 is CASSQDETGVSYEQYF. The CDR3 bases are TGTGCCAGCAGCCAAGATGAGACAGGGGTCTCCTACGAGCAGTACTTC. Full variable domain (rest looked up from reference TRBV14 and TRBJ2-7): EAGVTQFPSHSVIEKGQTVTLRCDPISGHDNLYWYRRVMGKEIKFLLHFVKESKQDESGMPNNRFLAERTGGTYSTLKVQPAELEDSGVYFCASSQDETGVSYEQYFGPGTRLTVT.

The CDR3 DNA is TGTGCCATCACCGGGACTAGCGGGGGGGTAGCCCACGAGCAGTACTTC. Amino acids: CAITGTSGGVAHEQYF. The chain is built from TRBV10-3 and TRBJ2-7, with 16 bases that match TRBD2. The CDR3 runs to 16 residues. Trimming cost V 7 bases and J 5 bases; bases outside gene matches: 8. The germline V gene encodes CDR1 ENHRY and CDR2 SYGVKD.

This chain joins TRBV29-1 and TRBJ1-1; D remains ambiguous. From germline, CDR1 is SQVTM and CDR2 ANQGSEA. Trimming stripped 4 bases from V and 3 bases from J, with 12 bases between. The CDR3 spans 13 residues. This CDR3 is CSVGVSADTEAFF. CDR3 DNA: TGCAGCGTTGGCGTGTCCGCGGACACTGAAGCTTTCTTT.

The chain has TRBV4-1 and TRBJ2-2; 12 positions match TRBD2. Per germline, CDR1 MGHRA and CDR2 YSYEKL. The CDR3 has 16 residues. J lost 5 bases, V lost 4 bases, and 5 bases had no gene match. Here the CDR3 reads CASSLGLAGSTGELFF. DNA of the CDR3: TGCGCCAGCAGCCTGGGACTAGCGGGTTCAACCGGGGAGCTGTTTTTT.

V and J are TRBV18 and TRBJ1-1; no reliable D call. The CDR3 is 13 amino acids. The V end was cut by 3 bases, the J end by 3 bases, with 8 bases between. Looked up from germline, CDR1 is KGHSH and CDR2 is LQKENI. CDR3 in amino acids: CASSPQADTEAFF. The DNA for the CDR3 is TGTGCCAGCTCACCTCAGGCTGACACTGAAGCTTTCTTT. The whole variable domain, remainder taken from reference TRBV18 and TRBJ1-1, is NAGVMQNPRHLVRRRGQEARLRCSPMKGHSHVYWYRQLPEEGLKFMVYLQKENIIDESGMPKERFSAEFPKEGPSILRIQQVVRGDSAAYFCASSPQADTEAFFGQGTRLTVV.

This chain joins TRBV19 and TRBJ1-2, with 8 bases aligning to TRBD1. CDR1 is LNHDA, CDR2 SQIVND, per germline (reference sequence). The CDR3 totals 16 residues. The ends lost 8 bases at V and 4 bases at J; junction bases unmatched: 15. The CDR3 DNA reads as TGTGCCAGTTACACCGGGACAGGTTCCAGGATCTATGGCTACACCTTC. This translates into CASYTGTGSRIYGYTF.

This clone was detected a few times. The chain recombines TRBV4-3 with TRBJ1-2; 8 positions match TRBD1. Germline trimming cut 3 bases from V and 4 bases from J; bases unmatched to any gene: 4. Germline V gene lookup returns CDR1 LGHNA and CDR2 YSLEER. The CDR3 extends over 14 amino acids. DNA for the CDR3: TGCGCCAGCAGCCAGGACAGGGTCTCCTATGGCTACACCTTC. Its protein product is CASSQDRVSYGYTF.

The chain joins TRBV30 to TRBJ2-7, with 9 bases fitting TRBD1. The CDR3 has 14 residues. Trimming removed 0 bases from V and 1 base from J; junction bases left unmatched: 1. CDR1 and CDR2 from the germline V gene are GTSNPN and SVGIG (reference sequence). In DNA form, the CDR3 reads TGTGCCTGGAGTGTAGGGACAGGGTCCTACGAGCAGTACTTC. It translates to CAWSVGTGSYEQYF.

This chain uses TRBV18 with TRBJ1-1, with TRBD1 as a possible D gene (5 bases). Germline V gene sequence: CDR1 KGHSH, CDR2 LQKENI. The CDR3 consists of 13 residues. The V end was cut by 5 bases, the J end by 6 bases, with 13 bases between. The CDR3 region is CASSGQGGAEAFF. In nucleotides, the CDR3 is TGTGCCAGCTCAGGGCAGGGCGGCGCTGAAGCTTTCTTT.

The V call is TRBV4-3, the J call TRBJ2-3; no definite D call. The germline gives CDR1 LGHNA, CDR2 YSLEER. The CDR3 contains 17 residues. Between the trimmed V and J ends, which lost 1 base and 0 bases, there was a span of 14 bases. CDR3 DNA: TGCGCCAGCAGCCAAGGGCCCTTTGGTGCTAGCACAGATACGCAGTATTTT. It codes for CASSQGPFGASTDTQYF.

The chain couples TRBV19 to TRBJ2-3; perhaps TRBD2 as D (6 bases). This CDR3 has 16 residues. Germline V gene sequence: CDR1 LNHDA, CDR2 SQIVND (reference sequence). The V end lost 0 bases, the J end lost 5 bases, and 15 bases lay between the germline ends. As DNA, the CDR3 is TGTGCCAGTAGTATAGATGGCTCACCGGGGGTAGATACGCAGTATTTT. Its protein is CASSIDGSPGVDTQYF.

V and J are TRBV9 and TRBJ1-2, with D perhaps matching TRBD1 (6 bases). This CDR3 comprises 15 residues. Between the trimmed V and J ends, which lost 0 bases and 2 bases, there was a span of 11 bases. Germline V lookup: CDR1 SGDLS, CDR2 YYNGEE. The CDR3 DNA follows: TGTGCCAGCAGCGTAGGGGCAGGGGCGAACTATGGCTACACCTTC. Encoded protein: CASSVGAGANYGYTF.

This clone was counted only a few times. V gene TRBV6-4 combines with J gene TRBJ2-7; 11 bases are a match to TRBD1. Trimming removed 6 bases from V and 3 bases from J; junction bases left unmatched: 4. Per germline, CDR1 MRHNA and CDR2 SNTAGT. The CDR3 loop spans 14 amino acids. The CDR3 is CASSTGTGGYEQYF. The CDR3 DNA sequence: TGTGCCAGCAGCACCGGGACAGGGGGCTACGAGCAGTACTTC.

The CDR3 region is CASIAGLGTYNEQFF. The CDR3 DNA is TGTGCCAGCATCGCCGGCCTCGGGACCTACAATGAGCAGTTCTTC. The chain couples TRBV7-2 to TRBJ2-1; D might be TRBD2 (5 bases). V dropped 7 bases and J dropped 2 bases, with 15 bases sitting between them. The germline V gene encodes CDR1 SGHTA and CDR2 FQGNSA. The CDR3 is 15 residues long.

The J gene is TRBJ1-1, the V gene TRBV9, with 7 bases identical to TRBD1. The CDR3 consists of 15 residues. Trimming at V came to 6 bases and at J to 0 bases, leaving 8 bases not matched to a gene. Germline V CDR1 and CDR2: SGDLS, YYNGEE. The CDR3 loop is CASTPRQGMNTEAFF. The CDR3 coding sequence is TGTGCCAGCACTCCCCGACAGGGTATGAACACTGAAGCTTTCTTT.

The chain combines TRBV10-3 with TRBJ2-2; TRBD2 aligns across 9 bases. V lost 10 bases to trimming and J lost 3 bases; unmatched junction nucleotides: 6. This CDR3 has 14 amino acids. Germline loops: CDR1 ENHRY, CDR2 SYGVKD. The DNA for the CDR3 is TGTGCCACCTCCCAGCGGGGGGACACCGGGGAGCTGTTTTTT. Amino acids: CATSQRGDTGELFF.

The chain has TRBV2 and TRBJ1-6; 9 bases are a match to TRBD1. CDR1 and CDR2 (germline): SNHLY, FYNNEI. This CDR3 is 15 amino acids long. The V segment lost 7 bases and the J segment 7 bases; nucleotides outside the gene matches: 8. The CDR3: CASNSQGALNSPLHF. Here the CDR3 DNA reads TGTGCCAGCAACTCACAGGGGGCGTTGAATTCACCCCTCCACTTT.

The chain joins TRBV2 to TRBJ2-3, with 11 nucleotides matching TRBD2. V lost 7 bases, J lost 2 bases, and 14 bases stayed unmatched. This CDR3 has 18 amino acids. Germline assignment: CDR1 SNHLY and CDR2 FYNNEI. The CDR3 loop is CASTDPRLAGFYTDTQYF. Written as DNA, the CDR3 is TGTGCCAGCACCGACCCTCGACTAGCGGGGTTCTACACAGATACGCAGTATTTT.

J is TRBJ2-2 and V is TRBV19; maybe TRBD1 (7 bases). Trimming left V 5 bases short and J 6 bases short, with 16 bases between. CDR3 length equals 15 residues. In germline, CDR1 is LNHDA, CDR2 SQIVND (reference sequence). The CDR3 DNA reads TGTGCCAGTAGTGCCCGGGGGACAGTCCCCGGGGAGCTGTTTTTT. The encoded protein is CASSARGTVPGELFF.

V is TRBV19 and J is TRBJ1-5, with a weak D call TRBD1 (6 bases). CDR3 length: 15 amino acids. Trimming left V 7 bases short and J 6 bases short, with 19 bases between. In germline, CDR1 is LNHDA, CDR2 SQIVND (reference sequence). The CDR3, as DNA: TGTGCCAGTACCAAGGGGGGGGACGGACGTCAGCCCCAGCATTTT. This codes for CASTKGGDGRQPQHF.

This clone was recorded once. The chain combines TRBV7-9 with TRBJ1-5; D possibly corresponds to TRBD1 (5 bases). The CDR3 is made up of 15 amino acids. The V gene lost 2 bases and the J gene lost 2 bases, with 10 bases spanning the gap. Per the germline V gene, CDR1 is SEHNR and CDR2 is FQNEAQ (reference sequence). This chain's CDR3 is CASSLMGLGNQPQHF. In nucleotides, the CDR3 is TGTGCCAGCAGCTTAATGGGACTCGGCAATCAGCCCCAGCATTTT.